Following are 31 T cell receptor beta chains from one sample sequenced in a study of shared clonotypes between healthy human individuals. The repertoire was sequenced with immunoSEQ multiplex PCR; TCRdb's copy has only in-frame clones and lacks some. The data contain 650,000 to 750,000 clones, about 78% of them singletons. Sequenced material: memory CD4+ T cells sorted from blood. Subset meaning: CD45RA-negative fraction. The receptors shown here come from a woman aged 25 to 45 in good health.

V gene TRBV28 combines with J gene TRBJ2-7; tentative D call: TRBD1 (5 bases). The V gene's germline CDR1 is MDHEN and CDR2 SYDVKM. Trimming removed 5 bases from V and 4 bases from J, with 18 bases in between. This CDR3 is 15 amino acids long. In DNA form, the CDR3 reads TGTGCCAGCAGTCCGCAGGGAAACCGGGCATACGAGCAGTACTTC. It yields the protein CASSPQGNRAYEQYF.

The chain is built from TRBV4-1 and TRBJ1-1; D uncertain. The V gene's germline CDR1 is MGHRA and CDR2 YSYEKL. The CDR3 extends over 14 amino acids. The V end lost 6 bases, the J end lost 0 bases, and 11 bases lay between the germline ends. The CDR3 coding sequence is TGCGCCAGCAGACGGGCTCGGGTGAACACTGAAGCTTTCTTT. Amino acids: CASRRARVNTEAFF.

The chain carries TRBV19 and TRBJ2-7, with 7 nucleotides matching TRBD2. Germline CDR1 LNHDA, CDR2 SQIVND (reference sequence). V was clipped by 5 bases and J by 5 bases; unmatched bases: 9. This CDR3 contains 14 residues. The DNA for the CDR3 is TGTGCCAGTAGTCGCAAGCGGGATGTAGACGAGCAGTACTTC. Encoded protein: CASSRKRDVDEQYF.

The chain uses TRBV19 and TRBJ1-5; D unresolved. The V gene's germline CDR1 is LNHDA and CDR2 SQIVND (reference sequence). The V gene lost 6 bases and the J gene lost 0 bases, with 15 bases spanning the gap. The CDR3 consists of 16 residues. The CDR3 DNA is TGTGCCAGTAGGAGTGAGCCAGGATTTAGCAATCAGCCCCAGCATTTT. Its protein is CASRSEPGFSNQPQHF.

The V and J genes are TRBV11-2 and TRBJ2-5; 7 bases map to TRBD1. Gene TRBJ2-7 matches the end of the DNA better, so the J call may be wrong. This CDR3 region has 14 residues. Per germline, CDR1 SGHAT and CDR2 FQNNGV. CDR3 bases: TGTGCCAGCAGCCGGGGACAGATGAGCTACGAGCAGTACTTC. This gives the protein CASSRGQMSYEQYF.

The rearrangement uses TRBV28 and TRBJ2-7, with unresolved D. Trimming took off 1 base at V and 3 bases at J, with 7 bases between the two ends. The CDR3 runs 13 residues. Germline-derived CDR1 and CDR2 are MDHEN and SYDVKM. For the CDR3, the DNA is TGTGCCAGCAGTTTATTGGGCAGCTACGAGCAGTACTTC. This sequence encodes CASSLLGSYEQYF.

The chain combines TRBV14 with TRBJ2-7; perhaps TRBD2 as D (7 bases). This CDR3 has 13 residues. Germline CDR1 SGHDN, CDR2 FVKESK. Between the trimmed V and J ends, which lost 3 bases and 7 bases, there was a span of 13 bases. Here the CDR3 reads CASSHSKGGEQYF. DNA of the CDR3: TGTGCCAGCAGCCATTCGAAGGGGGGGGAGCAGTACTTC.

This chain joins TRBV28 and TRBJ1-4; 8 nucleotides match TRBD1. V lost 5 bases and J lost 7; bases outside the gene matches: 9. CDR3 length: 15 amino acids. In germline, CDR1 is MDHEN, CDR2 SYDVKM. The CDR3 reads CASSLSTGEGEKLFF. The CDR3 coding sequence is TGTGCCAGCAGTCTCTCGACAGGGGAAGGTGAAAAACTGTTTTTT.

This CDR3 reads CSVGQGVSQPQHF. In DNA form, the CDR3 reads TGCAGCGTTGGACAGGGGGTAAGTCAGCCCCAGCATTTT. This chain uses TRBV29-1 with TRBJ1-5; 9 bases line up with TRBD1. Losses at the gene ends were 4 bases for V and 6 bases for J; bases not matched to a gene: 4. Germline V CDR1 and CDR2: SQVTM, ANQGSEA. There are 13 residues in the CDR3.

The chain joins TRBV4-1 to TRBJ2-1; TRBD2 might be the D (6 bases). This CDR3 region has 15 residues. Germline V gives CDR1 MGHRA, CDR2 YSYEKL. Trimming pared 4 bases from V and 3 bases from J, leaving 13 bases between. The chain's CDR3 is CASSRVGGNYNEQFF. The CDR3 coding sequence is TGCGCCAGCAGCCGTGTGGGGGGAAACTACAATGAGCAGTTCTTC.

The J gene is TRBJ2-7, the V gene TRBV7-9; 13 bases agree with TRBD2. Germline lookup yields CDR1 SEHNR and CDR2 FQNEAQ (reference sequence). CDR3 size: 14 residues. Losses at the gene ends were 8 bases for V and 3 bases for J; bases not matched to a gene: 4. CDR3 in amino acids: CASGGTSGDYEQYF. In nucleotides, the CDR3 is TGTGCCAGCGGAGGGACTAGCGGGGACTACGAGCAGTACTTC.

This clone was detected only once. The chain links TRBV30 to TRBJ1-3; D may be TRBD1 (5 bases). The CDR3 length is 14 residues. The germline gives CDR1 GTSNPN, CDR2 SVGIG (reference sequence). With 0 bases removed from V and 8 bases from J, the gap between germline ends came to 14 bases. The CDR3 loop is CAWSVRGAGYTIYF. CDR3 DNA: TGTGCCTGGAGTGTTCGGGGCGCCGGTTACACCATATATTTT.

The genes are TRBV7-2 and TRBJ2-5; 14 nucleotides match TRBD2. This CDR3 contains 14 residues. Germline values: CDR1 SGHTA, CDR2 FQGNSA. V lost 5 bases, J lost 11 bases, and 7 bases stayed unmatched. The CDR3 protein is CASSAGTSGGRQYF. DNA of the CDR3: TGTGCCAGCAGCGCAGGGACTAGCGGGGGCCGACAGTACTTC.

This clone showed up just a few times. This rearrangement joins TRBV28 to TRBJ1-1; 8 nucleotides align to TRBD1. The CDR3 consists of 15 residues. Losses at the gene ends were 7 bases for V and 4 bases for J; bases not matched to a gene: 11. Per the germline V gene, CDR1 is MDHEN and CDR2 is SYDVKM. This chain's CDR3 is CASKPSQGAVTEAFF. The DNA for the CDR3 is TGTGCCAGCAAACCCTCGCAGGGGGCGGTCACTGAAGCTTTCTTT.

This clone was seen a few times. V and J are TRBV5-1 and TRBJ1-1, with D possibly TRBD1 on 5 matching bases. V gave up 2 bases and J gave up 2 bases, with 13 bases separating them. The CDR3 contains 15 residues. Germline CDR1 and CDR2: SGHRS and YFSETQ. For the CDR3, the DNA is TGCGCCAGCAGCTTCCGGGGCGGTTCAAACACTGAAGCTTTCTTT. Protein: CASSFRGGSNTEAFF.

CDR3 residues: CASNLIYRSNQPQHF. The CDR3 DNA reads TGTGCCAGCAACCTTATCTACAGGAGCAATCAGCCCCAGCATTTT. V gene TRBV6-1 combines with J gene TRBJ1-5; possible D gene TRBD1, 5 bases. The germline V gene has CDR1 MNHNS and CDR2 SASEGT. The V and J ends lost 7 bases and 1 base respectively, with 14 bases between them. The CDR3 is 15 amino acids.

The rearrangement links TRBV7-9 to TRBJ2-3; D remains unclear. The V end lost 0 bases, the J end lost 8 bases, and 6 bases lay between the germline ends. Germline CDR1 and CDR2: SEHNR and FQNEAQ (reference sequence). The CDR3 covers 12 residues. Here the CDR3 DNA reads TGTGCCAGCAGCTTAGCGTTGGGTACGCAGTATTTT. Protein product: CASSLALGTQYF.

This sequence joins TRBV4-1 and TRBJ1-3; D is uncertain. The CDR3 runs 15 residues. Germline assignment: CDR1 MGHRA and CDR2 YSYEKL. Trimming removed 0 bases at V and 3 bases at J, with 9 bases between. CDR3 residues: CASSQDDSGGNTIYF. The CDR3 nucleotides read TGCGCCAGCAGCCAAGACGACTCAGGTGGAAACACCATATATTTT.

The V gene is TRBV7-8, the J gene TRBJ2-3; 15 positions match TRBD2. The CDR3 contains 17 residues. Looked up from germline, CDR1 is SGHVS and CDR2 is FQNEAQ. V dropped 5 bases and J dropped 6; count of bases not matched to a gene: 9. CDR3: CASSIRLGTSGRDTQYF. The CDR3 region has the DNA TGTGCCAGCAGCATTCGACTAGGGACTAGCGGGAGGGATACGCAGTATTTT.

This clone was picked up one time. The V gene is TRBV6-5, the J gene TRBJ1-1; TRBD1 is a possible D gene (5 bases). From germline, CDR1 is MNHEY and CDR2 SVGAGI. The CDR3 contains 14 residues. V gave up 7 bases and J gave up 2 bases, with 14 bases separating them. The CDR3 nucleotides read TGTGCCAGCATGGTAGACAGAATAAACACTGAAGCTTTCTTT. Translating it yields CASMVDRINTEAFF.

This sequence joins TRBV7-2 and TRBJ1-5, with 8 bases identical to TRBD1. The CDR3 is made up of 15 amino acids. V shed 3 bases and J 2 bases; nucleotides not matched to a gene: 3. Germline-derived CDR1 and CDR2 are SGHTA and FQGNSA. As DNA, the CDR3 is TGTGCCAGCAGCTTTGACAGGGGTGGCAATCAGCCCCAGCATTTT. Amino acid sequence: CASSFDRGGNQPQHF.

This chain connects TRBV28 to TRBJ1-2; D not resolved. Trimming shortened V by 2 bases and J by 4 bases, and 11 bases separated the two germline ends. Germline lookup yields CDR1 MDHEN and CDR2 SYDVKM. This CDR3 is 14 amino acids long. CDR3 nucleotide sequence: TGTGCCAGCAGTTTACGATGGGCGGGCTATGGCTACACCTTC. This sequence encodes CASSLRWAGYGYTF.

The chain employs TRBV6-6 and TRBJ2-7; 10 nucleotides agree with TRBD2. The V and J ends lost 8 bases and 4 bases, in that order; junction bases with no gene match: 5. The CDR3 consists of 13 residues. CDR1 is MNHNY and CDR2 is SVGAGI in the germline V gene (reference sequence). The CDR3 spells CASCKREGYEQYF. CDR3 DNA: TGTGCCAGCTGTAAGCGGGAGGGATACGAGCAGTACTTC.

As DNA, the CDR3 is TGTGCCAGCGTCACACAGGGGGCATCTAATGAAAAACTGTTTTTT. Protein sequence: CASVTQGASNEKLFF. V usage is TRBV2 and J usage is TRBJ1-4; 9 nucleotides match TRBD1. Germline CDR1 SNHLY, CDR2 FYNNEI. This CDR3 is 15 amino acids long. V was clipped by 8 bases and J by 3 bases; unmatched bases: 7.

This clone appeared a few times. The gene calls are TRBV7-9 and TRBJ2-3; TRBD2 matches 7 bases. V lost 1 base to trimming and J lost 5 bases; unmatched junction nucleotides: 9. The CDR3 runs to 16 residues. Germline V gives CDR1 SEHNR, CDR2 FQNEAQ (reference sequence). CDR3 sequence: CASSLGVAGVGDTQYF. The DNA of the CDR3 is TGTGCCAGCAGCTTAGGAGTAGCGGGTGTGGGAGATACGCAGTATTTT. The full variable domain, completed using reference TRBV7-9 and TRBJ2-3, is DTGVSQNPRHKITKRGQNVTFRCDPISEHNRLYWYRQTLGQGPEFLTYFQNEAQLEKSRLLSDRFSAERPKGSFSTLEIQRTEQGDSAMYLCASSLGVAGVGDTQYFGPGTRLTVL.

V gene TRBV11-2 combines with J gene TRBJ1-5; D gene ambiguous. This CDR3 contains 14 residues. Trimming took 1 base from V and 9 from J, leaving 13 bases between them. CDR1 SGHAT and CDR2 FQNNGV come from the germline V gene. The CDR3 sequence: CASSLGPGSVPQHF. The CDR3 DNA reads TGTGCCAGCAGCTTAGGTCCAGGCTCTGTGCCCCAGCATTTT.

The rearrangement links TRBV5-1 to TRBJ1-4, with D tentatively TRBD1 (6 bases). Trimming shortened V by 0 bases and J by 5 bases, and 17 bases separated the two germline ends. There are 17 residues in the CDR3. Germline values: CDR1 SGHRS, CDR2 YFSETQ. CDR3 region: CASSLAHGRGVNEKLFF. The CDR3 nucleotides are TGCGCCAGCAGCTTGGCCCACGGCAGGGGAGTAAATGAAAAACTGTTTTTT.

The CDR3 region has the DNA TGCGCCAGCAGCCCATACGGGAGTCAAGAGACCCAGTACTTC. The encoded protein is CASSPYGSQETQYF. The chain has TRBV4-1 and TRBJ2-5, with D perhaps matching TRBD2 (6 bases). Germline V gene data show CDR1 as MGHRA and CDR2 as YSYEKL. Trimming removed 4 bases from V and 2 bases from J, with 11 bases in between. There are 14 residues in the CDR3.

J is TRBJ1-6 and V is TRBV28; TRBD1 is a possible D gene (5 bases). Germline V gene lookup returns CDR1 MDHEN and CDR2 SYDVKM. Trimming cost V 5 bases and J 10 bases, with 15 bases left between them. This CDR3 is built from 14 residues. CDR3 bases: TGTGCCAGCAGTGAGGGACGGGGACGATCACCCCTCCACTTT. Protein sequence: CASSEGRGRSPLHF.

The chain uses TRBV11-2 and TRBJ2-6; the match to TRBD2 covers 7 bases. The CDR3 runs to 16 residues. Germline V lookup: CDR1 SGHAT, CDR2 FQNNGV. The junction had 2 bases not matched to a gene; V was cut back by 3 bases and J by 0 bases. CDR3 in DNA: TGTGCCAGCAGCTTCGGGGGGACCTCTGGGGCCAACGTCCTGACTTTC. Protein sequence: CASSFGGTSGANVLTF. The full variable domain, completed using reference TRBV11-2 and TRBJ2-6, is EAGVAQSPRYKIIEKRQSVAFWCNPISGHATLYWYQQILGQGPKLLIQFQNNGVVDDSQLPKDRFSAERLKGVDSTLKIQPAKLEDSAVYLCASSFGGTSGANVLTFGAGSRLTVL.

The chain joins TRBV7-2 to TRBJ2-7; the D gene could be TRBD1 or TRBD2 (7 bases each). Germline lookup yields CDR1 SGHTA and CDR2 FQGNSA. The ends were cut back, 4 bases at V and 5 bases at J, with 18 bases in the middle. The CDR3 is 15 amino acids. The CDR3 is CASSSQGGGFDEQYF. The CDR3 bases are TGTGCCAGCAGCTCCCAGGGGGGGGGTTTCGACGAGCAGTACTTC.